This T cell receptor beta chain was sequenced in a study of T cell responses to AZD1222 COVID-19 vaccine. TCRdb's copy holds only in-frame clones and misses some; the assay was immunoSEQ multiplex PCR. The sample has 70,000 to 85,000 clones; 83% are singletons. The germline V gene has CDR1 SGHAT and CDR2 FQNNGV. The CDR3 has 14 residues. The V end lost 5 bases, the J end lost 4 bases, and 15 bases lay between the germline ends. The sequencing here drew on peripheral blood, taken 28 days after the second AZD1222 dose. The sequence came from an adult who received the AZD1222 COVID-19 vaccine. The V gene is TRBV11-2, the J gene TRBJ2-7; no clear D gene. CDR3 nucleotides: TGTGCCAGCAGCCGCAGGCGTATTCCATACGAGCAGTACTTC. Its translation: CASSRRRIPYEQYF.